One sample yielded the 25 T cell receptor beta chains listed below, sequenced in a study of cytomegalovirus exposure and HLA in healthy donors. 13 Jbeta primers and 60 Vbeta primers were used for the PCR. The assay was immunoSEQ multiplex PCR, and TCRdb's table has in-frame clones only and misses some. The sample holds more than 50,000 clones, about three quarters seen once. The sequencing input was PBMCs. These TCRs come from a man over 45 in good health and CMV-seropositive.

The chain couples TRBV5-6 to TRBJ2-5; D unclear. The J call may be faulty, since TRBJ2-7 better matches the DNA end. Germline values: CDR1 SGHDT, CDR2 YYEEEE. CDR3 length equals 13 residues. Written as DNA, the CDR3 is TGTGCCAGCAGCCCCTCGAGGAATTACGAGCAGTACTTC. The encoded protein is CASSPSRNYEQYF.

This chain connects TRBV29-1 to TRBJ1-2; D is unresolved. This CDR3 comprises 13 residues. V dropped 2 bases and J dropped 1 base, with 8 bases sitting between them. Germline-derived CDR1 and CDR2 are SQVTM and ANQGSEA. DNA for the CDR3: TGCAGCGTTGAAATGAACGGTAACTATGGCTACACCTTC. Translated, it gives CSVEMNGNYGYTF.

The V and J genes are TRBV5-1 and TRBJ2-2, with a tentative D call TRBD1 (6 bases). With 2 bases removed from V and 4 bases from J, the gap between germline ends came to 9 bases. The CDR3 consists of 14 residues. The germline V gene has CDR1 SGHRS and CDR2 YFSETQ. The CDR3 nucleotides read TGCGCCAGCAGCTTTACAGGGTCCACCGGGGAGCTGTTTTTT. Translated: CASSFTGSTGELFF.

This rearrangement joins TRBV30 to TRBJ2-7; possible D gene TRBD1, 5 bases. Germline V gives CDR1 GTSNPN, CDR2 SVGIG (reference sequence). There are 11 residues in the CDR3. The V and J ends lost 2 bases and 3 bases respectively, with 5 bases between them. CDR3 sequence reads: CAWSTGYEQYF. As DNA, the CDR3 is TGTGCCTGGAGTACAGGCTACGAGCAGTACTTC. Using reference TRBV30 and TRBJ2-7 for the parts outside the CDR3, the full variable domain is SQTIHQWPATLVQPVGSPLSLECTVEGTSNPNLYWYRQAAGRGLQLLFYSVGIGQISSEVPQNLSASRPQDRQFILSSKKLLLSDSGFYLCAWSTGYEQYFGPGTRLTVT.

The chain recombines TRBV27 with TRBJ2-3; D perhaps matches TRBD2 (6 bases). The V end lost 6 bases, the J end lost 1 base, and 17 bases lay between the germline ends. Germline CDR1 reads MNHEY; CDR2 reads SMNVEV (reference sequence). CDR3 size: 16 residues. CDR3 bases: TGTGCCAGCAGCGCGCGGCGATCTAGCGGCACAGATACGCAGTATTTT. This encodes CASSARRSSGTDTQYF.

The V gene is TRBV13, the J gene TRBJ1-6; TRBD1 matches 7 bases. The CDR3 extends over 13 amino acids. The trim removed 5 bases at V and 8 bases at J, leaving 3 bases unmatched. Germline assignment: CDR1 PRHDT and CDR2 FYEKMQ (reference sequence). The CDR3 region has the DNA TGTGCCAGCAGCACCGACAGGGATTCACCCCTCCACTTT. Translated: CASSTDRDSPLHF.

This chain links TRBV7-2 with TRBJ2-6, with D perhaps TRBD1 (6 bases). Trimming removed 2 bases from V and 2 bases from J, with 19 bases in between. Per the germline V gene, CDR1 is SGHTA and CDR2 is FQGNSA. CDR3 size: 19 residues. Written as DNA, the CDR3 is TGTGCCAGCAGCTTACCCACGGGACAACCTGGGCCTGGGGCCAACGTCCTGACTTTC. Translated: CASSLPTGQPGPGANVLTF.

V and J are TRBV5-4 and TRBJ1-1, with D maybe TRBD1 (6 bases). The CDR3 has 17 amino acids. Trimming pared 0 bases from V and 0 bases from J, leaving 15 bases between. Germline CDR1 and CDR2: SGHNT and YYREEE (reference sequence). The CDR3 region is CASSLGQANPLNTEAFF. Here the CDR3 DNA reads TGTGCCAGCAGCTTGGGACAGGCTAACCCTTTGAACACTGAAGCTTTCTTT.

This clone was observed a few times. The chain links TRBV7-9 to TRBJ2-5; TRBD1 might be the D (6 bases). The CDR3 contains 15 residues. Deletions cut 3 bases from V and 5 bases from J, with 16 bases between. CDR1 and CDR2 (germline): SEHNR, FQNEAQ (reference sequence). DNA for the CDR3: TGTGCCAGCAGCTTGCCCCATTCAGGGGAGGAGACCCAGTACTTC. Protein sequence: CASSLPHSGEETQYF.

The chain combines TRBV6-1 with TRBJ2-1; TRBD2 aligns across 9 bases. The CDR3 length is 16 residues. J gave up 3 bases and V 2 bases, and 5 bases lay outside the gene matches. Looked up from germline, CDR1 is MNHNS and CDR2 is SASEGT. CDR3 loop: CASSEIGTSNYNEQFF. The CDR3 coding sequence is TGTGCCAGCAGTGAAATCGGGACTAGCAACTACAATGAGCAGTTCTTC.

Comments on this clone: Within the sample, other DNA sequences also encode this same CDR3. This chain joins TRBV2 and TRBJ2-3; no reliable D call. V was trimmed by 8 bases and J by 2 bases, leaving 11 bases between them. The CDR3 totals 13 residues. CDR1 and CDR2 from the germline V gene are SNHLY and FYNNEI. This chain's CDR3 is CASSPPFTDTQYF. In DNA, the CDR3 is TGTGCCAGCTCCCCTCCCTTCACAGATACGCAGTATTTT.

The chain employs TRBV4-2 and TRBJ1-4, with D possibly matching TRBD1 (6 bases). Germline CDR1 reads LGHNA; CDR2 reads YNFKEQ. V lost 5 bases and J lost 4, with 14 bases in between. The CDR3 spans 15 residues. Written as DNA, the CDR3 is TGTGCCAGCAGCTCCTACGGGACACTTAATGAAAAACTGTTTTTT. Encoded protein: CASSSYGTLNEKLFF.

This chain connects TRBV27 to TRBJ2-5, with D tentatively TRBD1 (5 bases). CDR3 length equals 12 residues. V shed 5 bases and J shed 5 bases, with 9 bases lying between them. Germline V gene lookup returns CDR1 MNHEY and CDR2 SMNVEV (reference sequence). The CDR3 nucleotides are TGTGCCAGCAGTCAGGGTCCGGAGACCCAGTACTTC. Translated: CASSQGPETQYF.

This clone has only one observation. The chain recombines TRBV5-1 with TRBJ2-7; 9 nucleotides agree with TRBD1. CDR3 length: 14 residues. Losses at the gene ends were 1 base for V and 3 bases for J; bases not matched to a gene: 2. The germline gives CDR1 SGHRS, CDR2 YFSETQ. CDR3 sequence reads: CASSLRGQGYEQYF. The CDR3 bases are TGCGCCAGCAGCTTGAGGGGACAGGGCTACGAGCAGTACTTC.

The genes are TRBV2 and TRBJ1-1, with D tentatively TRBD1 (6 bases). The germline gives CDR1 SNHLY, CDR2 FYNNEI. Trimming shortened V by 0 bases and J by 1 base, and 6 bases separated the two germline ends. The CDR3 has 14 amino acids. The CDR3 here is CASSEAGGNTEAFF. CDR3 DNA: TGTGCCAGCAGTGAAGCAGGGGGGAACACTGAAGCTTTCTTT.

This clone has just a few counts. The CDR3 DNA reads TGTGCCAGCAGCGTAGGGAGCTCTGGGGCCAACGTCCTGACTTTC. Its translation: CASSVGSSGANVLTF. The chain has TRBV7-8 and TRBJ2-6; TRBD2 is a possible D gene (5 bases). Trimming removed 5 bases from V and 0 bases from J, with 8 bases in between. This CDR3 is 15 amino acids long. Germline CDR1 and CDR2: SGHVS and FQNEAQ.

J is TRBJ2-7 and V is TRBV30, with D possibly matching TRBD2 (5 bases). V lost 5 bases and J 3 bases, leaving 14 bases between the germline ends. CDR3 length: 13 amino acids. Germline CDR1 reads GTSNPN; CDR2 reads SVGIG (reference sequence). The CDR3 DNA reads TGTGCCTGGTCAGGAGGCCGGGGCTACGAGCAGTACTTC. Its translation: CAWSGGRGYEQYF. The full variable domain, its missing parts supplied by reference TRBV30 and TRBJ2-7, is SQTIHQWPATLVQPVGSPLSLECTVEGTSNPNLYWYRQAAGRGLQLLFYSVGIGQISSEVPQNLSASRPQDRQFILSSKKLLLSDSGFYLCAWSGGRGYEQYFGPGTRLTVT.

This clone was found a few times. V is TRBV5-6 and J is TRBJ1-2; 10 positions match TRBD1. CDR1 SGHDT and CDR2 YYEEEE come from the germline V gene. CDR3 length: 13 amino acids. V was pared by 3 bases and J by 7 bases, with 3 bases of the junction left unmatched. The CDR3 DNA reads as TGTGCCAGCAGCTCTGACAGGGGGCCTGGCTACACCTTC. Amino acids: CASSSDRGPGYTF.

This chain connects TRBV11-2 to TRBJ1-5, with D possibly matching TRBD1 (6 bases). Trimming took 5 bases from V and 0 from J, leaving 11 bases between them. The CDR3 extends over 15 amino acids. Germline V lookup: CDR1 SGHAT, CDR2 FQNNGV. The CDR3 spells CASSLTGDSNQPQHF. The CDR3 region has the DNA TGTGCCAGCAGCCTGACAGGAGATAGCAATCAGCCCCAGCATTTT.

For the CDR3, the DNA is TGTGCCAGCAGTTTACCGGGGAGGAAAACTGAAGCTTTCTTT. This sequence encodes CASSLPGRKTEAFF. The V call is TRBV28, the J call TRBJ1-1; D not resolved. Germline lookup yields CDR1 MDHEN and CDR2 SYDVKM. This CDR3 is built from 14 residues. V was shortened by 2 bases and J by 5 bases, with 12 bases between the two germline ends.

The J gene is TRBJ2-2, the V gene TRBV6-1; 8 nucleotides agree with TRBD1. The germline gives CDR1 MNHNS, CDR2 SASEGT. The CDR3 covers 16 residues. After removal of 4 bases from V and 1 base from J, the junction contained 5 bases not matched to a gene. The chain's CDR3 is CASSAFGQGNTGELFF. CDR3 sequence (DNA): TGTGCCAGCAGTGCGTTCGGACAGGGGAACACCGGGGAGCTGTTTTTT.

In this sample, this clone turned up once. The CDR3: CASRLDSSQPQHF. For the CDR3, the DNA is TGTGCCAGCAGGCTGGACAGTAGCCAGCCCCAGCATTTT. This rearrangement joins TRBV2 to TRBJ1-5; possible D gene TRBD1, 6 bases. This CDR3 region has 13 residues. Germline V lookup: CDR1 SNHLY, CDR2 FYNNEI. V lost 6 bases, J lost 7 bases, and 13 bases lay in between.

The chain recombines TRBV5-1 with TRBJ1-1; weak D call: TRBD1 (5 bases). CDR1 SGHRS and CDR2 YFSETQ come from the germline V gene. The CDR3 is 15 amino acids. V was shortened by 0 bases and J by 0 bases, with 9 bases between the two germline ends. CDR3: CASSLVGRVNTEAFF. CDR3 sequence (DNA): TGCGCCAGCAGCTTGGTTGGCAGGGTGAACACTGAAGCTTTCTTT.

This clone was observed a handful of times. In DNA, the CDR3 is TGTGCCAGTAGTATTGTAGCGACCCCACAAGAGACCCAGTACTTC. This translates into CASSIVATPQETQYF. This chain connects TRBV19 to TRBJ2-5; D is perhaps TRBD2 (5 bases). The CDR3 has 15 residues. V was pared by 3 bases and J by 2 bases, with 13 bases between. CDR1 and CDR2 from the germline V gene are LNHDA and SQIVND (reference sequence).

J is TRBJ1-1 and V is TRBV7-2; D might be TRBD1 (6 bases). V gave up 2 bases and J gave up 8 bases, with 15 bases separating them. Germline values: CDR1 SGHTA, CDR2 FQGNSA. The length of the CDR3 is 14 residues. The chain's CDR3 is CASSLSFYTGEAFF. The DNA of the CDR3 is TGTGCCAGCAGCTTAAGTTTTTATACAGGGGAAGCTTTCTTT.